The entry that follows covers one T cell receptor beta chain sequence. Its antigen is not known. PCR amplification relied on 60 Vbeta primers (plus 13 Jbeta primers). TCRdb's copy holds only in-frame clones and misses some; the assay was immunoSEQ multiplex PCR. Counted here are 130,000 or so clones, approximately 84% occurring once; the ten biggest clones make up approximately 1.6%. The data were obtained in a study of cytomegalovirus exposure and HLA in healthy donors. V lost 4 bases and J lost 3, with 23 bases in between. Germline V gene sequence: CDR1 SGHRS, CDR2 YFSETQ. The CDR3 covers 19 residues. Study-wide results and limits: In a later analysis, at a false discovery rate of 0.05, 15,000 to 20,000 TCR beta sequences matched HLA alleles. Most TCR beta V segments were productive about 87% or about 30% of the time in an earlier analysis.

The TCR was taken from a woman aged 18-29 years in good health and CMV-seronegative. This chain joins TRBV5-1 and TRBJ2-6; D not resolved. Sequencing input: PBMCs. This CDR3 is CASSPGYTTASDGANVLTF. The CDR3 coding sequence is TGCGCCAGCAGCCCGGGTTATACCACCGCTAGTGATGGGGCCAACGTCCTGACTTTC.